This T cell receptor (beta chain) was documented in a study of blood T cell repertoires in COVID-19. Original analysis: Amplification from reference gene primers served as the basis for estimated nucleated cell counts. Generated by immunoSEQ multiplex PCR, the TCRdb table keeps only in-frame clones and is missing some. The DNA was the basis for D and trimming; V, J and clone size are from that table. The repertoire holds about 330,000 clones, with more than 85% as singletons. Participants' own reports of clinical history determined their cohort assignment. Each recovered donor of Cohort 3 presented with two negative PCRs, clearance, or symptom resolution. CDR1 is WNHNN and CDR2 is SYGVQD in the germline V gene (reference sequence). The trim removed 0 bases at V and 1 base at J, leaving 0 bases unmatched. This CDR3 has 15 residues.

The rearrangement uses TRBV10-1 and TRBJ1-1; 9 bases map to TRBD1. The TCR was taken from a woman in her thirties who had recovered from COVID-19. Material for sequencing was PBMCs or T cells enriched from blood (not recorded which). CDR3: CASSESGQGNTEAFF. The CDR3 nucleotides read TGCGCCAGCAGTGAGTCGGGACAGGGGAACACTGAAGCTTTCTTT.